This T cell receptor beta chain came from a study of technical replicates of blood from a handful of donors. CDR1 is MDHEN, CDR2 SYDVKM, per germline. This CDR3 is 15 amino acids long. Trimming removed 6 bases from V and 1 base from J, with 13 bases in between. TCRdb's copy holds only in-frame clones and misses some; the assay was immunoSEQ multiplex PCR. The data contain tens of thousands of clones, just over 90% of them singletons. This receptor was identified in a human donor in good health. The J gene is TRBJ1-3, the V gene TRBV28, with D uncertain. The sequenced sample consisted of T cells isolated from PBMCs. The CDR3 sequence: CASRNTFLSGNTIYF. The CDR3 DNA sequence: TGTGCCAGCAGAAACACGTTCTTGTCTGGAAACACCATATATTTT. The entire variable domain, with the rest obtained from reference TRBV28 and TRBJ1-3, is as follows: DVKVTQSSRYLVKRTGEKVFLECVQDMDHENMFWYRQDPGLGLRLIYFSYDVKMKEKGDIPEGYSVSREKKERFSLILESASTNQTSMYLCASRNTFLSGNTIYFGEGSWLTVV.